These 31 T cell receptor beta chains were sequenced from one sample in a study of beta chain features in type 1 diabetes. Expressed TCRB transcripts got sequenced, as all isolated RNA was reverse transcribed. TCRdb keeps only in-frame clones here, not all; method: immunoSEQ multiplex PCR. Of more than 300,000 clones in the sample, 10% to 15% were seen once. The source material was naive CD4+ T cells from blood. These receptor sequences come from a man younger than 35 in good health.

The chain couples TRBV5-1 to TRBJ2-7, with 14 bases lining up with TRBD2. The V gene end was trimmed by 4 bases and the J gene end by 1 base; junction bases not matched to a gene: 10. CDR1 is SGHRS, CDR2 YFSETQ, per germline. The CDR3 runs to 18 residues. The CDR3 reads CASSRWTSGGTSSYEQYF. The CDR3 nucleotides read TGCGCCAGCAGCCGTTGGACTAGCGGGGGGACGTCTTCCTACGAGCAGTACTTC.

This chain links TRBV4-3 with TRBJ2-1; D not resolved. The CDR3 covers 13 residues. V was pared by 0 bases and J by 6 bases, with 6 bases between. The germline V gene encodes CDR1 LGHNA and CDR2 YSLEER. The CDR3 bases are TGCGCCAGCAGCCAAGATTGGGCCAATGAGCAGTTCTTC. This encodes CASSQDWANEQFF.

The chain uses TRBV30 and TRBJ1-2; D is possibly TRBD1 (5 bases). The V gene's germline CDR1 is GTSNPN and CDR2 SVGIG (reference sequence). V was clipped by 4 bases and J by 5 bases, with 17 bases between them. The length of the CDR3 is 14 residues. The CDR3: CAWNPEGALYGYTF. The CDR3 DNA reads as TGTGCCTGGAACCCCGAAGGGGCTTTATATGGCTACACCTTC.

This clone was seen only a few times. The CDR3 coding sequence is TGCGCCAGCAGCCAAGATTACACAGGGCAACAGCCCCAGCATTTT. As protein: CASSQDYTGQQPQHF. The chain employs TRBV4-3 and TRBJ1-5; tentatively, D is TRBD1 (6 bases). Germline CDR1 and CDR2: LGHNA and YSLEER. Trimming stripped 0 bases from V and 7 bases from J, with 13 bases between. The CDR3 runs to 15 residues.

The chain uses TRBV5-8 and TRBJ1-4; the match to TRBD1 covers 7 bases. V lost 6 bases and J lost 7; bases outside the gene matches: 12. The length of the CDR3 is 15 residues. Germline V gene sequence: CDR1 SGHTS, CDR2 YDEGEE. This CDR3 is CASIRQGRSSEKLFF. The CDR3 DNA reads TGTGCCAGCATCCGACAGGGCAGGTCGTCTGAAAAACTGTTTTTT.

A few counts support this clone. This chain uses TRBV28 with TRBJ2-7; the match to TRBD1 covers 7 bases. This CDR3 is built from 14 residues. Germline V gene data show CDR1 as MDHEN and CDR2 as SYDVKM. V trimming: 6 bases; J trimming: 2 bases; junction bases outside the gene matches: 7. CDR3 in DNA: TGTGCCAGCAGCACCGGACAGGCGACCTACGAGCAGTACTTC. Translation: CASSTGQATYEQYF.

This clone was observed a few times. This CDR3 is CASSLGTGATEAFF. CDR3 nucleotide sequence: TGTGCCAGCAGTTTGGGGACAGGGGCCACTGAAGCTTTCTTT. The chain combines TRBV28 with TRBJ1-1; 10 bases are a match to TRBD1. V was pared by 3 bases and J by 4 bases, with 2 bases of the junction left unmatched. CDR1 is MDHEN and CDR2 is SYDVKM in the germline V gene. The CDR3 loop spans 14 amino acids.

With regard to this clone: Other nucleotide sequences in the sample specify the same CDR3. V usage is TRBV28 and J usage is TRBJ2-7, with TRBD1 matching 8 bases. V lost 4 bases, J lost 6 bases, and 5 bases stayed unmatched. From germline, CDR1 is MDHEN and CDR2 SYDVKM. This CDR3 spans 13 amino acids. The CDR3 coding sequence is TGTGCCAGCAGTTCCGGACAGGGTGGCGAGCAGTACTTC. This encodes CASSSGQGGEQYF. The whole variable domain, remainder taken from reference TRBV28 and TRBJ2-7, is DVKVTQSSRYLVKRTGEKVFLECVQDMDHENMFWYRQDPGLGLRLIYFSYDVKMKEKGDIPEGYSVSREKKERFSLILESASTNQTSMYLCASSSGQGGEQYFGPGTRLTVT.

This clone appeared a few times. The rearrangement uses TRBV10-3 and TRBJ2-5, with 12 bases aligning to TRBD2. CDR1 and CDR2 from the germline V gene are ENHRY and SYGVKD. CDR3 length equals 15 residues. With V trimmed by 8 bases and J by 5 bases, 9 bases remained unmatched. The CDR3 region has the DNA TGTGCCATCGGGTCTAGCGGGAGGGCCGGGGAGACCCAGTACTTC. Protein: CAIGSSGRAGETQYF.

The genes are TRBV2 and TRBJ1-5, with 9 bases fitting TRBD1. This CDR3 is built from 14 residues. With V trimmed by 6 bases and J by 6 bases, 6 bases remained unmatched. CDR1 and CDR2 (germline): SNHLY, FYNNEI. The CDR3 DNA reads TGTGCCAGCAGCTTACAGGGGGCAAGTCAGCCCCAGCATTTT. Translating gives CASSLQGASQPQHF.

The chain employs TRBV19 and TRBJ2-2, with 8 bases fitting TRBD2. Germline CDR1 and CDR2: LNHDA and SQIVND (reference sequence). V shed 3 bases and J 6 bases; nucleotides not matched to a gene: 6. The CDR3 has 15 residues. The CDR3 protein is CASSIDGRAPGELFF. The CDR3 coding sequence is TGTGCCAGTAGTATTGACGGGAGGGCCCCCGGGGAGCTGTTTTTT.

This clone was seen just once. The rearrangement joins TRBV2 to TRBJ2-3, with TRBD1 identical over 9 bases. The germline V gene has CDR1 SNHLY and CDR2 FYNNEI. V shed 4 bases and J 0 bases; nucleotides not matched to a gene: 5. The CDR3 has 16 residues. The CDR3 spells CASSVQGQGSTDTQYF. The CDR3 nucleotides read TGTGCCAGCAGTGTCCAGGGACAGGGTAGCACAGATACGCAGTATTTT.

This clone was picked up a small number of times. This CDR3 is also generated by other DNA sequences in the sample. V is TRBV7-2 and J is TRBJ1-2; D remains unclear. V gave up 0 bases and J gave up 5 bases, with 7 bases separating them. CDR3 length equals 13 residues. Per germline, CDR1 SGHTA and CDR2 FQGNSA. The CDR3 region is CASSLAGGYGYTF. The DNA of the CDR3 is TGTGCCAGCAGCTTAGCCGGCGGGTATGGCTACACCTTC.

The DNA for the CDR3 is TGTGCCACCAGCAGGGAGCGGGGGGACTACAATGAGCAGTTCTTC. Protein product: CATSRERGDYNEQFF. This chain uses TRBV15 with TRBJ2-1; TRBD2 matches 9 bases. The junction had 3 bases not matched to a gene; V was cut back by 3 bases and J by 3 bases. This CDR3 has 15 amino acids. Germline V CDR1 and CDR2: LNHNV, YYDKDF (reference sequence).

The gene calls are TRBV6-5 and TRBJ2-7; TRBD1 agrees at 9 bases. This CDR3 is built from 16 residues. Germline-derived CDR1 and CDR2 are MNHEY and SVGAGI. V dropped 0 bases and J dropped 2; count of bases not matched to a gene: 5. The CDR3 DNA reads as TGTGCCAGCAGTTACTCGAGCCGGACAGGGGCCTACGAGCAGTACTTC. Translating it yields CASSYSSRTGAYEQYF.

CDR3 nucleotides: TGTGCCAGAAGAGACAGGGGGTCCACTGAAGCTTTCTTT. It is translated as CARRDRGSTEAFF. The chain carries TRBV28 and TRBJ1-1, with TRBD1 matching over 9 bases. The CDR3 has 13 amino acids. CDR1 is MDHEN and CDR2 is SYDVKM in the germline V gene. J lost 4 bases, V lost 9 bases, and 6 bases had no gene match.

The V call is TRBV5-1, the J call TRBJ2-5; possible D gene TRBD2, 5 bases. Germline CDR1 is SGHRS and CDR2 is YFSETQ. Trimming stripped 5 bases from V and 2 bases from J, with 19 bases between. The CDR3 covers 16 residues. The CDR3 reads CASRRSRATQQETQYF. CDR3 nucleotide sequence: TGCGCCAGCAGGCGTTCGAGGGCTACCCAACAAGAGACCCAGTACTTC.

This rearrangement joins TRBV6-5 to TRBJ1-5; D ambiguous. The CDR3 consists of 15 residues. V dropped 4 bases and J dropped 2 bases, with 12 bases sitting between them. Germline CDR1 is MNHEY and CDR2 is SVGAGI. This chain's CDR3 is CASSSSVLRNQPQHF. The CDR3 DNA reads TGTGCCAGCAGTTCTAGTGTACTTCGCAATCAGCCCCAGCATTTT.

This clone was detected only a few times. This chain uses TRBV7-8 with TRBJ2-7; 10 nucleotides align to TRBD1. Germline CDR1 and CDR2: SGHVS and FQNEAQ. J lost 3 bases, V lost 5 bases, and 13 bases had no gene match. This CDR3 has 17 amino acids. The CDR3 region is CASSLTRRTGGNYEQYF. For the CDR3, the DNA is TGTGCCAGCAGCCTGACAAGACGGACAGGGGGGAACTACGAGCAGTACTTC. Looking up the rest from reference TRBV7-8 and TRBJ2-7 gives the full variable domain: GAGVSQSPRYKVAKRGQDVALRCDPISGHVSLFWYQQALGQGPEFLTYFQNEAQLDKSGLPSDRFFAERPEGSVSTLKIQRTQQEDSAVYLCASSLTRRTGGNYEQYFGPGTRLTVT.

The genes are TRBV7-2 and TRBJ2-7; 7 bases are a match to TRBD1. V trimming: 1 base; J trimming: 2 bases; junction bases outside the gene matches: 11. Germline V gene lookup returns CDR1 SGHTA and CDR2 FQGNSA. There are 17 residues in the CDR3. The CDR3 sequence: CASSLDWGTVRTYEQYF. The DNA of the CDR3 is TGTGCCAGCAGCTTAGATTGGGGGACAGTACGAACCTACGAGCAGTACTTC.

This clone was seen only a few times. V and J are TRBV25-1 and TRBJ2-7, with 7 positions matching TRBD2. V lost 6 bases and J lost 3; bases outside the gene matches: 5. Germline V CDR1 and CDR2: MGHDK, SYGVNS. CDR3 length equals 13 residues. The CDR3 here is CASRRGGSYEQYF. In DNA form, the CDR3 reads TGTGCCAGCAGGAGGGGCGGGAGCTACGAGCAGTACTTC.

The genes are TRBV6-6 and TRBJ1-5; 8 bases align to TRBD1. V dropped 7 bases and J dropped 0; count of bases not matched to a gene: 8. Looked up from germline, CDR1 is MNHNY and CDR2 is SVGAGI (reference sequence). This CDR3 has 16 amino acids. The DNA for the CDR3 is TGTGCCAGCATCTCCGGGACAGGTTATAGCAATCAGCCCCAGCATTTT. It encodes CASISGTGYSNQPQHF.

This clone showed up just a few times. CDR3 protein: CAWSARLAWNEQFF. The CDR3 DNA is TGTGCCTGGAGTGCCCGACTAGCATGGAATGAGCAGTTCTTC. The V call is TRBV30, the J call TRBJ2-1, with 7 bases lining up with TRBD2. CDR3 length: 14 residues. After removal of 1 base from V and 7 bases from J, the junction contained 7 bases not matched to a gene. The germline V gene has CDR1 GTSNPN and CDR2 SVGIG (reference sequence).

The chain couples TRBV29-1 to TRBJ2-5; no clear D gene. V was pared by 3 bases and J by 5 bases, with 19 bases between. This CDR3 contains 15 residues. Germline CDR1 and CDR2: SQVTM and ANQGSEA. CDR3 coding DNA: TGCAGCGTTGACGCCTTGAGACTGCAATCTGAGACCCAGTACTTC. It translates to CSVDALRLQSETQYF.

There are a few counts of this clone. The CDR3 loop reads CASSPGQGIRQPQHF. The CDR3 DNA reads TGTGCCAGCTCACCGGGACAGGGGATCCGTCAGCCCCAGCATTTT. The chain joins TRBV18 to TRBJ1-5, with 10 bases aligning to TRBD1. J lost 6 bases, V lost 3 bases, and 5 bases had no gene match. CDR1 and CDR2 (germline): KGHSH, LQKENI. This CDR3 has 15 residues. The variable domain in full, with the rest retrieved from reference TRBV18 and TRBJ1-5, is NAGVMQNPRHLVRRRGQEARLRCSPMKGHSHVYWYRQLPEEGLKFMVYLQKENIIDESGMPKERFSAEFPKEGPSILRIQQVVRGDSAAYFCASSPGQGIRQPQHFGDGTRLSIL.

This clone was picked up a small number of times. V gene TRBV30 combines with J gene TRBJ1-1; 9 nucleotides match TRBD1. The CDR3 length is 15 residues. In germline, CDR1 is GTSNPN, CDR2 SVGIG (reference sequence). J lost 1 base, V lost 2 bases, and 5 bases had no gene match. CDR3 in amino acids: CAWSNRGRGNTEAFF. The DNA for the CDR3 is TGTGCCTGGAGTAACAGGGGGCGCGGGAACACTGAAGCTTTCTTT.

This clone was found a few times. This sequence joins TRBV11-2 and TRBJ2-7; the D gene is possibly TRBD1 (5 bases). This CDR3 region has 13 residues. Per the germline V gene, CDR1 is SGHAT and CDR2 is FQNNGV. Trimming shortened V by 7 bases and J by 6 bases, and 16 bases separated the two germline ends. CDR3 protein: CASNKPGIVEQYF. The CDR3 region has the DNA TGTGCCAGCAACAAACCAGGGATCGTCGAGCAGTACTTC.

The CDR3 DNA reads as TGTGCCAGCAGAGGCGGGGGAAGGGGAGAGACCCAGTACTTC. Protein: CASRGGGRGETQYF. This chain uses TRBV7-9 with TRBJ2-5; 7 nucleotides align to TRBD2. J lost 4 bases, V lost 6 bases, and 8 bases had no gene match. Germline lookup yields CDR1 SEHNR and CDR2 FQNEAQ (reference sequence). The CDR3 contains 14 residues.

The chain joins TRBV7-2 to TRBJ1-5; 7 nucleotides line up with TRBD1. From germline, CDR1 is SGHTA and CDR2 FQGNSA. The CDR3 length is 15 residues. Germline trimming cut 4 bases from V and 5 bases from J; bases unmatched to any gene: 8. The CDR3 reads CASSYLGRGDQPQHF. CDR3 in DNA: TGTGCCAGCAGCTACTTAGGCAGGGGGGATCAGCCCCAGCATTTT. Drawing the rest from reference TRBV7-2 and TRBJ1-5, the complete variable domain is GAGVSQSPSNKVTEKGKDVELRCDPISGHTALYWYRQSLGQGLEFLIYFQGNSAPDKSGLPSDRFSAERTGGSVSTLTIQRTQQEDSAVYLCASSYLGRGDQPQHFGDGTRLSIL.

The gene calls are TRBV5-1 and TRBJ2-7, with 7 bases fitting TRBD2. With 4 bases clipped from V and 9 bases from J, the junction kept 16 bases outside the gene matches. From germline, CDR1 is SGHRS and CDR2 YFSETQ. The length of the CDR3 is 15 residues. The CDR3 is CASSETPGLGSGQYF. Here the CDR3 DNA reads TGCGCCAGCAGCGAAACCCCCGGACTAGGTTCGGGGCAGTACTTC.

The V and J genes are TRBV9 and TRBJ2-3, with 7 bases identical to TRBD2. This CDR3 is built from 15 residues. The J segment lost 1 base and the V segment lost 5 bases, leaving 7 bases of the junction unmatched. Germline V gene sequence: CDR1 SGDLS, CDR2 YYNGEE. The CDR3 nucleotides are TGTGCCAGCAGTACCAGCGGGGACGGCACAGATACGCAGTATTTT. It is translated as CASSTSGDGTDTQYF.